The source of this T cell receptor (beta chain) is a study of T cell responses to AZD1222 COVID-19 vaccine. Findings and limits, study-wide: It was only five to seven AZD1222 recipients who were seropositive at baseline. Clonal diversity may have been underestimated, and the donors were mostly white British, with more females than males. Repertoire sampling occurred only after the peak T cell response.

Clones were sequenced by immunoSEQ multiplex PCR, and TCRdb holds only the in-frame ones, with some missing. This table has about 110,000 clones, about 85% appearing once. The CDR3 runs to 14 residues. Trimming left V 4 bases short and J 0 bases short, with 11 bases between. In germline, CDR1 is SGHKS, CDR2 YYEKEE (reference sequence). Note on this clone: The antigen is undetermined.

V gene TRBV5-5 combines with J gene TRBJ2-7; TRBD1 or TRBD2 may be the D gene (5 bases each). Sample: peripheral blood, taken on day 0 of AZD1222 vaccination. This receptor was identified in an adult in good health. The DNA for the CDR3 is TGTGCCAGCAGCCCCGGGACGGACTCCTACGAGCAGTACTTC. Protein product: CASSPGTDSYEQYF.